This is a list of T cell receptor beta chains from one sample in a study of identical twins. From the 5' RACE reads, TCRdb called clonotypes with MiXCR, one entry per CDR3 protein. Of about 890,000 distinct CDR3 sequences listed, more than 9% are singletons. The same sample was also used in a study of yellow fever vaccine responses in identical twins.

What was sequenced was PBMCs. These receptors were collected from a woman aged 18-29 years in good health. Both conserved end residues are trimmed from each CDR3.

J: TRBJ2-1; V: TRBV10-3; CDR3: AISDPTSGRNEQF
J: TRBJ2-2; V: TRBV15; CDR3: ATSRGGAGPGTGELF
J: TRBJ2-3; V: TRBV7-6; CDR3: ASSLGSPDTQY
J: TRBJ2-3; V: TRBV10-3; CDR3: AISLLETSTDTQY
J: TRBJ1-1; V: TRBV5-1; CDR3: ASSQTGTGGMNTEAF
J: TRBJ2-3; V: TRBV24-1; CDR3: ATSEPTGADTQY
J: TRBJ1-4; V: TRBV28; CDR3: ASNNLGTANEKLF
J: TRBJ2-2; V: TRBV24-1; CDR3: ATSEAGGPFGELF
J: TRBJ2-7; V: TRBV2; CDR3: ASKRTSGVYEQY
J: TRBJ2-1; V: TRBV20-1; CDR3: SAILQYRGPESYNEQF
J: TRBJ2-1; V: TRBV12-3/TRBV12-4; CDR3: ASSTTGGVVSYNEQF
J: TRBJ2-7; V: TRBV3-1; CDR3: ASSRLLAGGREQY
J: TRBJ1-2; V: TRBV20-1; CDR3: SAEMGAPDGYT
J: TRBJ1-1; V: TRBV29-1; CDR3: SVEQGTEAF
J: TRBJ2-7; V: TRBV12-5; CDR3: ASGLALAGEHEQY
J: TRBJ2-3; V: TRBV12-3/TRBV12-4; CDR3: ASNSWGDTQY
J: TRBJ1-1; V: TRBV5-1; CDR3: ASSPYYAVDTEAF
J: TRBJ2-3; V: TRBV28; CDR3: ASSYVASRPDTQY
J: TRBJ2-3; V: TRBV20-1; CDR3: SARYFRGRRADTQY
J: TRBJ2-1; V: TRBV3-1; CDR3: ASSQAGLFHGEQF
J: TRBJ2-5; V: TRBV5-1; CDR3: ASSLVVGFQETQY
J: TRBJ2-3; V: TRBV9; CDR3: ASSVVTTDTQY
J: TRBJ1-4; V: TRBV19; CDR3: ASLRDRQGEKLF
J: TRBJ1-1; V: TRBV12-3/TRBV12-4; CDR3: ASTQGIGQMNTEAF
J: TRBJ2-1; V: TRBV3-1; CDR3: ASSKSYLLAGGNNEQF